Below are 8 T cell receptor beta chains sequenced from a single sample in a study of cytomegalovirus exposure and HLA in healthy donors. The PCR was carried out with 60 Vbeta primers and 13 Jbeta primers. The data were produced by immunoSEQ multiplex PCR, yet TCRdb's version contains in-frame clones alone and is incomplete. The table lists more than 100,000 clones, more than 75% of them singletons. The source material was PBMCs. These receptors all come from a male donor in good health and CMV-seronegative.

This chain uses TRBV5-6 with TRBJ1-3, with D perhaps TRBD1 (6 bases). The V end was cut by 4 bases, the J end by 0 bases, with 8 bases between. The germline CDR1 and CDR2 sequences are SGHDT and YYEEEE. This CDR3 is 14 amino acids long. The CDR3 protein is CASSDRHSGNTIYF. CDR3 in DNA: TGTGCCAGCAGCGACAGGCACTCTGGAAACACCATATATTTT.

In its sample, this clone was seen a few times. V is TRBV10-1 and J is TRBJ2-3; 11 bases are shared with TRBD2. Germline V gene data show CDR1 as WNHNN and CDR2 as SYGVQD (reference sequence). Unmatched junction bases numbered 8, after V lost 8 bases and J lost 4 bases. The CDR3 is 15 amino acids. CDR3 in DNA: TGCGCCAGCGGTTCGGGTAGCGGGGGGGCAGATACGCAGTATTTT. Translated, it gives CASGSGSGGADTQYF.

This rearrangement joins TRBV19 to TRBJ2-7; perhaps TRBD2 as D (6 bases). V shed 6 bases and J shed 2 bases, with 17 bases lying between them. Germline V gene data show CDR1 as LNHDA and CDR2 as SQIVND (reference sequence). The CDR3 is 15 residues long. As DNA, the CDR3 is TGTGCCAGTAGCCTAATGGGGGAGGCGGCCTACGAGCAGTACTTC. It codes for CASSLMGEAAYEQYF.

In DNA form, the CDR3 reads TGTGCCAGCAGCAGCGGGACTAGCGGGTCCCAAGAGACCCAGTACTTC. It encodes CASSSGTSGSQETQYF. The V gene is TRBV5-4, the J gene TRBJ2-5; 12 nucleotides align to TRBD2. Unmatched junction bases numbered 5, after V lost 4 bases and J lost 1 base. The CDR3 runs to 16 residues. Per germline, CDR1 SGHNT and CDR2 YYREEE (reference sequence). Full variable domain (outside the CDR3, taken from reference TRBV5-4 and TRBJ2-5): ETGVTQSPTHLIKTRGQQVTLRCSSQSGHNTVSWYQQALGQGPQFIFQYYREEENGRGNFPPRFSGLQFPNYSSELNVNALELDDSALYLCASSSGTSGSQETQYFGPGTRLLVL.

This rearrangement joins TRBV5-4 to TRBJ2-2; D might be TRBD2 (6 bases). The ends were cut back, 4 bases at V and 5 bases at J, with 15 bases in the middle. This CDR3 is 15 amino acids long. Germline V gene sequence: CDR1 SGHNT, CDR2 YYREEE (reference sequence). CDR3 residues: CASSVRVGGTGELFF. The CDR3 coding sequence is TGTGCCAGCAGCGTCAGGGTTGGAGGGACCGGGGAGCTGTTTTTT.

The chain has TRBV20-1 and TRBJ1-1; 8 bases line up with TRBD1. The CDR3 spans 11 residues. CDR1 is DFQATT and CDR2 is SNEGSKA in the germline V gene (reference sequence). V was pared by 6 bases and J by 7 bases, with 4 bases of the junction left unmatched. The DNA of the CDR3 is TGCAGTGCGGGGGACAGGAGTGAAGCTTTCTTT. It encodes CSAGDRSEAFF.

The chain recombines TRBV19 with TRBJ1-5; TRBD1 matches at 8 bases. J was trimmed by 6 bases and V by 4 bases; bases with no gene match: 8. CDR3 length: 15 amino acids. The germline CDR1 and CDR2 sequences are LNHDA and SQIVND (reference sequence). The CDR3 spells CASSTRSDRAQPQHF. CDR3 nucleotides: TGTGCCAGTAGTACTCGCTCGGACAGGGCTCAGCCCCAGCATTTT.

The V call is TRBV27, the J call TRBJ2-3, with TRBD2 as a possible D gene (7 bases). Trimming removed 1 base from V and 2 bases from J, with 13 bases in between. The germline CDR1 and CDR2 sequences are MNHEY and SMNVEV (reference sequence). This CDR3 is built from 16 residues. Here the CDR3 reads CASSLLGGGPTDTQYF. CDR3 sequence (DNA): TGTGCCAGCAGTTTATTAGGGGGGGGCCCCACAGATACGCAGTATTTT.